This passage covers 8 T cell receptor beta chains from one sample sequenced in a study of blood T cell repertoires in COVID-19. Only in-frame clones appear in the TCRdb table, and some are missing; sequencing was by immunoSEQ multiplex PCR. This table holds around 140,000 clones, about three quarters found once. The sequencing sample was made of peripheral blood. These receptor sequences come from a woman aged 55-69 years with acute or convalescent COVID-19.

This clone was detected a few times. The chain joins TRBV28 to TRBJ2-7; 7 nucleotides agree with TRBD1. The CDR3 is 12 residues long. Trimming at V came to 3 bases and at J to 8 bases, leaving 4 bases not matched to a gene. CDR1 and CDR2 (germline): MDHEN, SYDVKM. CDR3 coding DNA: TGTGCCAGCAGTTTCCGACAGGGAAAGCAGTACTTC. Protein sequence: CASSFRQGKQYF. Full variable domain (outside the CDR3, taken from reference TRBV28 and TRBJ2-7): DVKVTQSSRYLVKRTGEKVFLECVQDMDHENMFWYRQDPGLGLRLIYFSYDVKMKEKGDIPEGYSVSREKKERFSLILESASTNQTSMYLCASSFRQGKQYFGPGTRLTVT.

This chain uses TRBV28 with TRBJ2-7; 9 bases fit TRBD1. The CDR3 has 14 amino acids. In germline, CDR1 is MDHEN, CDR2 SYDVKM. Unmatched junction bases numbered 5, after V lost 6 bases and J lost 2 bases. The CDR3 spells CASRPRDRAYEQYF. The CDR3 region has the DNA TGTGCCAGCAGGCCCCGGGACAGGGCCTACGAGCAGTACTTC.

This clone was seen only a few times. The chain joins TRBV7-2 to TRBJ2-7; D perhaps matches TRBD2 (5 bases). The CDR3 is 12 amino acids. Germline V gene lookup returns CDR1 SGHTA and CDR2 FQGNSA. V lost 5 bases and J 3 bases, leaving 8 bases between the germline ends. CDR3 sequence reads: CASSGSGYEQYF. CDR3 bases: TGTGCCAGCAGCGGGAGCGGCTACGAGCAGTACTTC.

The genes are TRBV28 and TRBJ1-2; 7 bases match TRBD1. The germline CDR1 and CDR2 sequences are MDHEN and SYDVKM. The CDR3 has 13 amino acids. Trimming took 6 bases from V and 7 from J; bases not matched to a gene: 8. The CDR3 loop is CASRRPTGIGYTF. CDR3 bases: TGTGCCAGCAGGCGGCCGACAGGGATTGGCTACACCTTC.

The sample holds a few counts of this clone. The chain is built from TRBV5-1 and TRBJ2-7; D is unresolved. The CDR3 is 16 residues long. Germline loops: CDR1 SGHRS, CDR2 YFSETQ. The ends were cut back, 4 bases at V and 3 bases at J, with 20 bases in the middle. CDR3 coding DNA: TGCGCCAGCAGCGTGCATGGTAGCTCCCACATCTACGAGCAGTACTTC. Translation: CASSVHGSSHIYEQYF. The whole variable domain, remainder taken from reference TRBV5-1 and TRBJ2-7, is KAGVTQTPRYLIKTRGQQVTLSCSPISGHRSVSWYQQTPGQGLQFLFEYFSETQRNKGNFPGRFSGRQFSNSRSEMNVSTLELGDSALYLCASSVHGSSHIYEQYFGPGTRLTVT.

CDR3 coding DNA: TGTGCCAGCAGCGTAAGTCCGGCGAGCGGGAGACCCAATGAGCAGTTCTTC. Its protein product is CASSVSPASGRPNEQFF. This chain joins TRBV9 and TRBJ2-1; 8 bases agree with TRBD2. The germline gives CDR1 SGDLS, CDR2 YYNGEE. V lost 1 base and J lost 6; bases outside the gene matches: 12. This CDR3 is built from 17 residues.

The V call is TRBV12-3 or TRBV12-4, the J call TRBJ2-5; weak D call: TRBD2 (7 bases). The CDR3 has 13 amino acids. Trimming shortened V by 1 base and J by 9 bases, and 12 bases separated the two germline ends. The CDR3 DNA follows: TGTGCCAGCAGTTTAGTAGGGGGAGGGGCCCAGTACTTC. Translation gives CASSLVGGGAQYF.

The chain joins TRBV11-2 to TRBJ2-7; 7 bases map to TRBD1. After removal of 9 bases from V and 0 bases from J, the junction contained 14 bases not matched to a gene. Germline V gives CDR1 SGHAT, CDR2 FQNNGV. The CDR3 is made up of 16 amino acids. CDR3 protein: CASGGWDSAFSYEQYF. The CDR3 DNA reads TGTGCCAGTGGGGGATGGGACAGTGCGTTCTCCTACGAGCAGTACTTC.